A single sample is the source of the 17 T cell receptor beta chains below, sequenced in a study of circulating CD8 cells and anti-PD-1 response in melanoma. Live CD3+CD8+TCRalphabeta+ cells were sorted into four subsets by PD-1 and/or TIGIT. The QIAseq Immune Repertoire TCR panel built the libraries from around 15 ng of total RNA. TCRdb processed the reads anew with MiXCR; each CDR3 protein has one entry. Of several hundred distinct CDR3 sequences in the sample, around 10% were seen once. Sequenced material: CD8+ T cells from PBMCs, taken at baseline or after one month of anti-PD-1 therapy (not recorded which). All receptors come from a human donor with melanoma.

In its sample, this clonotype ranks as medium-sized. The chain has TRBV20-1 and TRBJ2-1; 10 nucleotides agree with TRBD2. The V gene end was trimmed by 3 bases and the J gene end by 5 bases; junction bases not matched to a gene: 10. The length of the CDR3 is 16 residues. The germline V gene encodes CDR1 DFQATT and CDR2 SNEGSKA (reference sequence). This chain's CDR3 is CSASEALAGVNNEQFF. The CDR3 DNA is TGCAGTGCTAGTGAGGCGCTAGCGGGAGTGAACAATGAGCAGTTCTTC.

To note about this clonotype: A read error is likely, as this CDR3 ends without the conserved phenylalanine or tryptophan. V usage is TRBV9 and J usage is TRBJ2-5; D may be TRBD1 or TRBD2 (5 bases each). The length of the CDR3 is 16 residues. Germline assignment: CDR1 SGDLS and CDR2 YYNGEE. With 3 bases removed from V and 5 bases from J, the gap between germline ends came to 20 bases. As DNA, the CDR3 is TGTGCCAGCAGCGCCCACCGGGATAGGGGATGGGAGACCCAGTACCTC. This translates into CASSAHRDRGWETQYL.

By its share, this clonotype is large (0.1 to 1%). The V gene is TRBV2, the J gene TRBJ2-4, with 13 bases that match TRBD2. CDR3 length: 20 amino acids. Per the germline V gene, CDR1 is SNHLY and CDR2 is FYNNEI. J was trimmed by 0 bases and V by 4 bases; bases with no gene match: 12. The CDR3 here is CASSVHPTTSGGVAKNIQYF. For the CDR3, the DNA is TGTGCCAGCAGTGTTCACCCAACCACTAGCGGGGGGGTAGCCAAAAACATTCAGTACTTC.

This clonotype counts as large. The CDR3 bases are TGTGCCAGCAGTTATGGGACAGGGCGGCTTAACTATGGCTACACCTTC. This sequence encodes CASSYGTGRLNYGYTF. The gene calls are TRBV6-5 and TRBJ1-2, with TRBD1 identical over 9 bases. This CDR3 comprises 16 residues. The ends lost 3 bases at V and 1 base at J; junction bases unmatched: 6. The germline gives CDR1 MNHEY, CDR2 SVGAGI.

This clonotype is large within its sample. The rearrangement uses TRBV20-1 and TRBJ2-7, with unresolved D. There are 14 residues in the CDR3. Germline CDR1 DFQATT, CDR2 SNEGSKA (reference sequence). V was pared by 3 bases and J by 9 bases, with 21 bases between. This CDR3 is CSARVENQYLGQYF. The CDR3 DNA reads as TGCAGTGCTAGGGTCGAGAACCAATATCTCGGGCAGTACTTC.

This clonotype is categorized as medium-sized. CDR3 nucleotides: TGCAGTGCTAGTTATGGACCCTCAGGTGAAAAACTGTTTTTT. Its protein is CSASYGPSGEKLFF. This rearrangement joins TRBV20-1 to TRBJ1-4; no firm D call. The CDR3 runs to 14 residues. V was shortened by 3 bases and J by 7 bases, with 15 bases between the two germline ends. Germline CDR1 and CDR2: DFQATT and SNEGSKA (reference sequence).

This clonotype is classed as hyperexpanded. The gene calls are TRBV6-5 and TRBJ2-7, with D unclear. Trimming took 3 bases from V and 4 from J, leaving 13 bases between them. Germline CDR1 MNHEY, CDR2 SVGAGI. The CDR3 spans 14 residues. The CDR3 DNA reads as TGTGCCAGCAGTTATGGCAGGAAACCTTACGAGCAGTACTTC. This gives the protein CASSYGRKPYEQYF.

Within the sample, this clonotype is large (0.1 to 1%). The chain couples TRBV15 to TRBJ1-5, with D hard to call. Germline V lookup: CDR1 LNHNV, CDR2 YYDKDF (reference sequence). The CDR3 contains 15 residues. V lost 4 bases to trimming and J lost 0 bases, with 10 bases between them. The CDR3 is CATSILRDSNQPQHF. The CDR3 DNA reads TGTGCCACCAGCATCCTCCGGGATAGCAATCAGCCCCAGCATTTT. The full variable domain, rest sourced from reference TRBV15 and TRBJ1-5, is DAMVIQNPRYQVTQFGKPVTLSCSQTLNHNVMYWYQQKSSQAPKLLFHYYDKDFNNEADTPDNFQSRRPNTSFCFLDIRSPGLGDTAMYLCATSILRDSNQPQHFGDGTRLSIL.

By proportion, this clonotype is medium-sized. The CDR3, as DNA: TGTGCCAGTCTCACAGGGACAGATACGCATACGCAGTATTTT. Its translation is CASLTGTDTHTQYF. This chain connects TRBV27 to TRBJ2-3; 7 bases line up with TRBD1. Per the germline V gene, CDR1 is MNHEY and CDR2 is SMNVEV (reference sequence). This CDR3 is 14 amino acids long. Unmatched junction bases numbered 13, after V lost 9 bases and J lost 7 bases.

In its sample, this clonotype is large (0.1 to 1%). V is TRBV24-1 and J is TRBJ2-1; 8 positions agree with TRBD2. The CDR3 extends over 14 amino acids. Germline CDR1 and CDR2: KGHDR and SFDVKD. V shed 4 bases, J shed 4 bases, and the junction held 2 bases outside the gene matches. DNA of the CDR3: TGTGCCACCAGTGAGAGCGGGAGTTACAATGAGCAGTTCTTC. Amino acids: CATSESGSYNEQFF.

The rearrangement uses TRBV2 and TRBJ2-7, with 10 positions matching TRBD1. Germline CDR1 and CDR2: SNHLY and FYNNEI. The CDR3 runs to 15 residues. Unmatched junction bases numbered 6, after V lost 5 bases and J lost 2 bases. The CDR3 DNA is TGTGCCAGCAGTCCCCGGGACAGGGGCACCTACGAGCAGTACTTC. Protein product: CASSPRDRGTYEQYF.

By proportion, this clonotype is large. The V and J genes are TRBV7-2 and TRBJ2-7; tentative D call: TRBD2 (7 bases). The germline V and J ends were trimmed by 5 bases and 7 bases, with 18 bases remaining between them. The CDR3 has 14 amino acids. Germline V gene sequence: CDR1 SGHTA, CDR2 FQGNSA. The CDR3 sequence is CASSRRGGVNEQYF. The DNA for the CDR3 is TGTGCCAGCAGCCGAAGAGGGGGGGTAAATGAGCAGTACTTC. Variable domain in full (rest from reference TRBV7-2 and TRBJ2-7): GAGVSQSPSNKVTEKGKDVELRCDPISGHTALYWYRQSLGQGLEFLIYFQGNSAPDKSGLPSDRFSAERTGGSVSTLTIQRTQQEDSAVYLCASSRRGGVNEQYFGPGTRLTVT.

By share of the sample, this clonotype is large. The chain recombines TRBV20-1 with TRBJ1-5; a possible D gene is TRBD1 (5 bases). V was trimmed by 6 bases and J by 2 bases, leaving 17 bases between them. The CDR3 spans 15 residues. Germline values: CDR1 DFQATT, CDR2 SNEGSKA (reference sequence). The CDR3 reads CSASWDSEGNQPQHF. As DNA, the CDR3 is TGCAGTGCCAGCTGGGACTCCGAGGGCAATCAGCCCCAGCATTTT.

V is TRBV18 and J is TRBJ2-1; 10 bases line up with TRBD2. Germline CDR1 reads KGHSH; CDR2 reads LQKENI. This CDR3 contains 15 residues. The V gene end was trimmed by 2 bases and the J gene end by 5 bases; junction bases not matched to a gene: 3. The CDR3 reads CASSPSGGADNEQFF. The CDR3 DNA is TGTGCCAGCTCACCAAGCGGGGGGGCTGACAATGAGCAGTTCTTC.

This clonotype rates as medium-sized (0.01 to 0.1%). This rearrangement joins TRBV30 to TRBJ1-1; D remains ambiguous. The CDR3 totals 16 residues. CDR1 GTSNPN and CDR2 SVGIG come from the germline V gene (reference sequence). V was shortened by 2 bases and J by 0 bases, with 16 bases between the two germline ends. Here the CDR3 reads CAWSPKWAGMNTEAFF. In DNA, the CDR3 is TGTGCCTGGAGTCCTAAATGGGCGGGGATGAACACTGAAGCTTTCTTT.

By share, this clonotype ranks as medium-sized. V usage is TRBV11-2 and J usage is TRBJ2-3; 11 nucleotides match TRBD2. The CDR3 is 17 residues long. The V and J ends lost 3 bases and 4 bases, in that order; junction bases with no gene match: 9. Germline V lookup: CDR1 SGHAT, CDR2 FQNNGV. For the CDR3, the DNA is TGTGCCAGCAGCTTCTCCCCTAGCGGGAGGAGGTCAGATACGCAGTATTTT. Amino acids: CASSFSPSGRRSDTQYF.

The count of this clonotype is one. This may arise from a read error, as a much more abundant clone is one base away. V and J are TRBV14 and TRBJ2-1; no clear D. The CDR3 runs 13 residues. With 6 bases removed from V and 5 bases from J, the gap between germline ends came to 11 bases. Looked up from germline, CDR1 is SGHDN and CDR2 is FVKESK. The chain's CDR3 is CASSHMTDNEQFF. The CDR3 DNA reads TGTGCCAGCAGTCATATGACGGACAATGAGCAGTTCTTC.